The 32 T cell receptor beta chains in this list originate from one sample, sequenced in a study of cytomegalovirus exposure and HLA in healthy donors. Primers: 60 Vbeta forward and 13 Jbeta reverse. This table comes from immunoSEQ multiplex PCR, and its TCRdb copy is limited to in-frame clones, with some not included. The repertoire has approximately 61,000 clones, more than 70% of them found once; the top ten carry roughly 51%. Sequencing was carried out using PBMCs. The receptors were sampled from a man aged 50-59 years in good health and CMV-seropositive.

A remark on this clone: The same CDR3 is also encoded by other DNA sequences in this sample. The CDR3 protein is CASSPGQGGEQYF. The CDR3 bases are TGTGCCAGCAGTCCAGGACAGGGGGGCGAGCAGTACTTC. This rearrangement joins TRBV7-3 to TRBJ2-7; 10 nucleotides align to TRBD1. Germline CDR1 and CDR2: SGHTA and FQGTGA. This CDR3 contains 13 residues. The V segment lost 6 bases and the J segment 6 bases; nucleotides outside the gene matches: 5.

This clone has ten or more counts. A far larger clone differs by one base, so this is likely a read error. The same CDR3 is also encoded by other DNA sequences in this sample. The V and J genes are TRBV4-3 and TRBJ2-1; D gene ambiguous. CDR1 and CDR2 from the germline V gene are LGHNA and YSLEER. The CDR3 runs 17 residues. CDR3 sequence reads: CVSSQDMIVLIYNEQFF. The CDR3 region has the DNA TGCGTCAGCAGCCAAGATATGATCGTACTCATCTACAATGAGCAGTTCTTC.

The chain combines TRBV4-1 with TRBJ2-7; TRBD2 matches 9 bases. Germline V CDR1 and CDR2: MGHRA, YSYEKL. The J segment lost 6 bases and the V segment lost 1 base, leaving 7 bases of the junction unmatched. The CDR3 is made up of 15 amino acids. The CDR3 DNA reads as TGCGCCAGCAGCCAAGGGGCGGGAGGGCCTGGCGAGCAGTACTTC. Amino acids: CASSQGAGGPGEQYF.

With respect to this clone: Its ends do not fully match the called genes, so a read error is possible. The V gene is TRBV7-8, the J gene TRBJ1-2, with 8 bases lining up with TRBD1. This CDR3 is built from 15 residues. Germline V gives CDR1 SGHVS, CDR2 FQNEAQ. The CDR3 sequence: CASSLALAGQGSPSF. Here the CDR3 DNA reads TGTGCCAGCAGCTTAGCCTTAGCCGGACAGGGCTCTCCGAGCTTC. The complete variable domain, with remaining parts taken from reference TRBV7-8 and TRBJ1-2, reads GAGVSQSPRYKVAKRGQDVALRCDPISGHVSLFWYQQALGQGPEFLTYFQNEAQLDKSGLPSDRFFAERPEGSVSTLKIQRTQQEDSAVYLCASSLALAGQGSPSFGSGTRLTVV.

The chain is built from TRBV6-5 and TRBJ2-2; no reliable D call. V dropped 1 base and J dropped 0 bases, with 6 bases sitting between them. This CDR3 region has 15 residues. CDR1 is MNHEY, CDR2 SVGAGI, per germline. In DNA, the CDR3 is TGTGCCAGCAGTTACTTGCGCACGAACACCGGGGAGCTGTTTTTT. Translating it yields CASSYLRTNTGELFF.

This chain uses TRBV6-5 with TRBJ2-7, with D tentatively TRBD2 (5 bases). Germline loops: CDR1 MNHEY, CDR2 SVGAGI. Trimming took off 7 bases at V and 6 bases at J, with 19 bases between the two ends. There are 14 residues in the CDR3. For the CDR3, the DNA is TGTGCCAGCACAAGAGAGGGAGCGCTTTTCGAGCAGTACTTC. It encodes CASTREGALFEQYF.

J is TRBJ2-2 and V is TRBV28; D gene ambiguous. Trimming shortened V by 1 base and J by 3 bases, and 12 bases separated the two germline ends. Germline CDR1 is MDHEN and CDR2 is SYDVKM. The CDR3 totals 16 residues. DNA of the CDR3: TGTGCCAGCAGTTTATCGGCGGCGCCGGACACCGGGGAGCTGTTTTTT. Translated: CASSLSAAPDTGELFF. Looking up the rest from reference TRBV28 and TRBJ2-2 gives the full variable domain: DVKVTQSSRYLVKRTGEKVFLECVQDMDHENMFWYRQDPGLGLRLIYFSYDVKMKEKGDIPEGYSVSREKKERFSLILESASTNQTSMYLCASSLSAAPDTGELFFGEGSRLTVL.

This chain joins TRBV18 and TRBJ2-5; D uncertain. V was shortened by 6 bases and J by 2 bases, with 10 bases between the two germline ends. Germline V lookup: CDR1 KGHSH, CDR2 LQKENI. This CDR3 is 13 amino acids long. CDR3 loop: CASSLLRQETQYF. CDR3 DNA: TGTGCCAGCTCGCTCTTGAGACAAGAGACCCAGTACTTC.

This clone has more than one count but fewer than ten. The V gene is TRBV6-1, the J gene TRBJ2-1; 9 nucleotides align to TRBD1. CDR1 and CDR2 from the germline V gene are MNHNS and SASEGT. J lost 12 bases, V lost 6 bases, and 12 bases had no gene match. The CDR3 has 14 amino acids. The DNA for the CDR3 is TGTGCCAGCAGAGGGACAGGGTCACTAAAAGTGCAGTTCTTC. Residues: CASRGTGSLKVQFF.

This sequence joins TRBV25-1 and TRBJ2-4; no reliable D call. The germline gives CDR1 MGHDK, CDR2 SYGVNS. Deletions cut 6 bases from V and 0 bases from J, with 9 bases between. CDR3 length: 14 residues. In DNA form, the CDR3 reads TGTGCCAGCAGGTCAGATATAGCCAAAAACATTCAGTACTTC. This translates into CASRSDIAKNIQYF.

V and J are TRBV30 and TRBJ1-1; 9 nucleotides align to TRBD1. This CDR3 spans 15 amino acids. CDR1 is GTSNPN, CDR2 SVGIG, per germline (reference sequence). The ends lost 2 bases at V and 1 base at J; junction bases unmatched: 5. Written as DNA, the CDR3 is TGTGCCTGGAGTTTAGGACAGGGGAAGAACACTGAAGCTTTCTTT. Translating it yields CAWSLGQGKNTEAFF. The full variable domain, rest sourced from reference TRBV30 and TRBJ1-1, is SQTIHQWPATLVQPVGSPLSLECTVEGTSNPNLYWYRQAAGRGLQLLFYSVGIGQISSEVPQNLSASRPQDRQFILSSKKLLLSDSGFYLCAWSLGQGKNTEAFFGQGTRLTVV.

V gene TRBV9 combines with J gene TRBJ2-2, with 9 bases that match TRBD2. CDR1 is SGDLS, CDR2 YYNGEE, per germline. This CDR3 is 16 amino acids long. V lost 0 bases, J lost 1 base, and 1 base stayed unmatched. This CDR3 reads CASSVATSGNTGELFF. For the CDR3, the DNA is TGTGCCAGCAGCGTAGCGACTAGCGGGAACACCGGGGAGCTGTTTTTT.

This clone has only a few counts. The V and J genes are TRBV30 and TRBJ2-5; 7 bases agree with TRBD1. The CDR3 spans 13 residues. Germline trimming cut 3 bases from V and 5 bases from J; bases unmatched to any gene: 6. Germline CDR1 and CDR2: GTSNPN and SVGIG (reference sequence). The CDR3 loop is CAWRRQGRETQYF. The CDR3 DNA follows: TGTGCCTGGAGAAGACAGGGACGGGAGACCCAGTACTTC.

J is TRBJ2-7 and V is TRBV19, with D unresolved. The CDR3 spans 13 residues. V dropped 4 bases and J dropped 2 bases, with 9 bases sitting between them. Germline V CDR1 and CDR2: LNHDA, SQIVND (reference sequence). The DNA of the CDR3 is TGTGCCAGTAGTACCCGACAAGCCTACGAGCAGTACTTC. This translates into CASSTRQAYEQYF.

The chain has TRBV9 and TRBJ1-2; 7 bases match TRBD1. J was trimmed by 7 bases and V by 3 bases; bases with no gene match: 9. Per germline, CDR1 SGDLS and CDR2 YYNGEE. The CDR3 totals 14 residues. Written as DNA, the CDR3 is TGTGCCAGCAGCGGCGAGTCGACAGGGAGTGGCTACACCTTC. Protein product: CASSGESTGSGYTF.

The chain joins TRBV28 to TRBJ1-2; unclear D gene. The V gene lost 6 bases and the J gene lost 11 bases, with 22 bases spanning the gap. There are 14 residues in the CDR3. The germline gives CDR1 MDHEN, CDR2 SYDVKM. CDR3 DNA: TGTGCCAGCAGGACAATGACCGCCCCCGTCCTTTACACCTTC. Residues: CASRTMTAPVLYTF.

A word on this clone: At one end the junction does not follow the germline gene, possibly because of a read error. V gene TRBV30 combines with J gene TRBJ1-1; a weak D match, TRBD1 (6 bases). There are 13 residues in the CDR3. Germline V gene lookup returns CDR1 GTSNPN and CDR2 SVGIG (reference sequence). The CDR3 is CDWNKRGGTEAFF. DNA of the CDR3: TGTGACTGGAATAAAAGGGGGGGCACTGAAGCTTTCTTT.

The chain employs TRBV30 and TRBJ2-7; D unclear. Trimming took off 2 bases at V and 7 bases at J, with 18 bases between the two ends. The germline gives CDR1 GTSNPN, CDR2 SVGIG (reference sequence). This CDR3 spans 14 amino acids. CDR3 residues: CAWSKEPPGGEQYF. The CDR3 nucleotides read TGTGCCTGGAGTAAAGAACCCCCAGGTGGAGAGCAGTACTTC.

J is TRBJ2-3 and V is TRBV15; TRBD1 is a possible D gene (5 bases). In germline, CDR1 is LNHNV, CDR2 YYDKDF (reference sequence). The CDR3 totals 14 residues. Trimming stripped 0 bases from V and 5 bases from J, with 9 bases between. The CDR3 reads CATSRDVQGDTQYF. Here the CDR3 DNA reads TGTGCCACCAGCAGAGATGTCCAGGGAGATACGCAGTATTTT.

This chain connects TRBV30 to TRBJ2-6, with 9 bases fitting TRBD1. The CDR3 contains 11 residues. Losses at the gene ends were 8 bases for V and 13 bases for J; bases not matched to a gene: 6. The V gene's germline CDR1 is GTSNPN and CDR2 SVGIG (reference sequence). CDR3 amino acids: CAGGQGKVLTF. The CDR3, as DNA: TGTGCCGGAGGACAGGGGAAGGTCCTGACTTTC.

The genes are TRBV18 and TRBJ1-2, with D hard to call. Between the trimmed V and J ends, which lost 6 bases and 3 bases, there was a span of 17 bases. Germline V gives CDR1 KGHSH, CDR2 LQKENI. There are 15 residues in the CDR3. The CDR3 DNA is TGTGCCAGCTCCCCCGCGCAGGTGATGGACTATGGCTACACCTTC. Its protein is CASSPAQVMDYGYTF.

The chain combines TRBV6-5 with TRBJ2-3; 7 bases are shared with TRBD1. From germline, CDR1 is MNHEY and CDR2 SVGAGI. V dropped 5 bases and J dropped 5; count of bases not matched to a gene: 10. The CDR3 is 15 residues long. The CDR3 spells CASSSRDRKKDTQYF. CDR3 sequence (DNA): TGTGCCAGCAGTAGCCGGGACAGAAAAAAAGATACGCAGTATTTT.

This clone was observed a few times. One end of the junction varies from germline; a read error may be responsible. Other DNA sequences within the sample encode an identical CDR3. This CDR3 reads CAWSEGQSNQPQHF. CDR3 bases: TGTGCCTGGAGCGAGGGACAGAGCAATCAGCCCCAGCACTTT. This rearrangement joins TRBV30 to TRBJ1-5; 7 nucleotides match TRBD1. The V gene's germline CDR1 is GTSNPN and CDR2 SVGIG (reference sequence). The CDR3 covers 14 residues.

The chain couples TRBV5-4 to TRBJ2-1, with 8 nucleotides matching TRBD2. Germline V gives CDR1 SGHNT, CDR2 YYREEE (reference sequence). This CDR3 contains 15 residues. The ends lost 1 base at V and 4 bases at J; junction bases unmatched: 4. CDR3 DNA: TGTGCCAGCAGCTTGACTAGCGGAGTATACAATGAGCAGTTCTTC. Protein sequence: CASSLTSGVYNEQFF.

The chain recombines TRBV5-4 with TRBJ2-7, with 11 bases fitting TRBD1. The V segment lost 1 base and the J segment 2 bases; nucleotides outside the gene matches: 2. This CDR3 has 15 residues. Germline V gene lookup returns CDR1 SGHNT and CDR2 YYREEE (reference sequence). The CDR3 is CASSLPGQGAYEQYF. The CDR3 bases are TGTGCCAGCAGCTTGCCGGGACAGGGGGCCTACGAGCAGTACTTC.

V usage is TRBV19 and J usage is TRBJ1-4; tentatively, D is TRBD1 (6 bases). The germline gives CDR1 LNHDA, CDR2 SQIVND (reference sequence). V gave up 10 bases and J gave up 11 bases, with 11 bases separating them. This CDR3 region has 10 residues. CDR3 nucleotides: TGTGCCACGCGGGGGGGCAAACTGTTTTTT. Translated, it gives CATRGGKLFF.

This chain links TRBV6-1 with TRBJ2-1; tentatively, D is TRBD1 (8 bases). CDR1 and CDR2 from the germline V gene are MNHNS and SASEGT. The CDR3 is 15 amino acids. Trimming pared 6 bases from V and 7 bases from J, leaving 19 bases between. The chain's CDR3 is CASRTDRGGGNEQFF. The CDR3 DNA follows: TGTGCCAGCAGGACAGACAGGGGCGGGGGAAATGAGCAGTTCTTC.

The rearrangement uses TRBV4-2 and TRBJ1-1, with 9 nucleotides matching TRBD1. Per germline, CDR1 LGHNA and CDR2 YNFKEQ. CDR3 size: 14 residues. Trimming removed 5 bases from V and 4 bases from J; junction bases left unmatched: 5. This CDR3 reads CASSKGQGGTEAFF. The CDR3 region has the DNA TGTGCCAGCAGCAAGGGACAGGGTGGCACTGAAGCTTTCTTT.

The chain joins TRBV19 to TRBJ1-2; D is uncertain. The CDR3 is 16 residues long. Per the germline V gene, CDR1 is LNHDA and CDR2 is SQIVND (reference sequence). Trimming removed 8 bases from V and 4 bases from J, with 23 bases in between. The CDR3 nucleotides read TGTGCCAGTCACCCGCCCCCCTCAGATGGTGTCTATGGCTACACCTTC. It specifies CASHPPPSDGVYGYTF.

The chain uses TRBV7-9 and TRBJ2-3, with 12 bases matching TRBD2. J lost 2 bases, V lost 5 bases, and 5 bases had no gene match. The germline gives CDR1 SEHNR, CDR2 FQNEAQ (reference sequence). This CDR3 spans 16 amino acids. CDR3 bases: TGTGCCAGCAGCGGAACTAGCGGGGGGACCACAGATACGCAGTATTTT. Protein product: CASSGTSGGTTDTQYF.

The gene calls are TRBV6-5 and TRBJ1-3; D gene unclear. V lost 7 bases, J lost 0 bases, and 7 bases lay in between. CDR1 is MNHEY and CDR2 is SVGAGI in the germline V gene. The CDR3 extends over 13 amino acids. This CDR3 reads CASIPGSGNTIYF. CDR3 nucleotides: TGTGCCAGCATCCCCGGCTCTGGAAACACCATATATTTT.

The chain has TRBV6-5 and TRBJ2-1; D is unresolved. Germline lookup yields CDR1 MNHEY and CDR2 SVGAGI. Trimming cost V 2 bases and J 7 bases, with 18 bases left between them. This CDR3 is 16 amino acids long. The CDR3 region is CASSYVTPRSRNEQFF. The CDR3 DNA reads TGTGCCAGCAGTTACGTAACTCCACGTAGCCGTAATGAGCAGTTCTTC.